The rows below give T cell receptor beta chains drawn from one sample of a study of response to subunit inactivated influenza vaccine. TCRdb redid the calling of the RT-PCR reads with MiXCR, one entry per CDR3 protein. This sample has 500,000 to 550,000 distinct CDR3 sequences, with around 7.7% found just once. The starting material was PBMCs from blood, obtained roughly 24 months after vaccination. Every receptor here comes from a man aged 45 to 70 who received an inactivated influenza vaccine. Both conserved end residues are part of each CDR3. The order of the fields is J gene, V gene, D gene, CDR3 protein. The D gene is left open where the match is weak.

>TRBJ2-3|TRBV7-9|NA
CASSWGRWGSLSDTQYF
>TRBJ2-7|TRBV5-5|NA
CASSLVVGTEQYF
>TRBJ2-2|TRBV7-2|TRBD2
CASSPNSGRANPGELFF
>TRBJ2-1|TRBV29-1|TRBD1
CSVIPGQGTSSYNEQFF
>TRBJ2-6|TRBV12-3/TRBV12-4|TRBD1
CASSKRTGGSGANVLTF
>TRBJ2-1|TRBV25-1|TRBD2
CASSEWGGMNEQFF
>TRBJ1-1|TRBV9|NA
CASSVGNSYNTEAFF
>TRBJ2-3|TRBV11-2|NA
CASSPLTYGGDTQYF
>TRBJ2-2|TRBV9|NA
CASSGPNTGELFF
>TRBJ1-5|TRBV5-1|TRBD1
CASRGGHRGDQPQHF
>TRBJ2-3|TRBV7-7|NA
CASSPGLGRSTDTQYF
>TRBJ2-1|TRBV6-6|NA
CASSPQVEQFF
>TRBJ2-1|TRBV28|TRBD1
CASSTRQGNYNEQFF
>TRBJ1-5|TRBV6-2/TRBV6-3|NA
CASSPSSGRRQPQHF
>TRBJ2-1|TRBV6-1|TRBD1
CASTLDRVSWNEQFF
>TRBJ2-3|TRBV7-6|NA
CASSLMRFGSTDTQYF
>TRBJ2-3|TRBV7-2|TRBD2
CASSLLAGGQGDTQYF
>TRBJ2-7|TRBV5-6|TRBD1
CASGPGTETQQYF
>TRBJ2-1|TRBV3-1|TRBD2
CASIGLAANEQFF
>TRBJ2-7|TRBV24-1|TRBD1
CATSDGQGASYEQYF
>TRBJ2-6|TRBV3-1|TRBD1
CASSQEYETGTSGANVLTF
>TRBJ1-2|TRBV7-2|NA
CASSLGAGSYTF
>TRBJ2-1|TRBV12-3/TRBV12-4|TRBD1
CASSRGQRSSYNEQFF
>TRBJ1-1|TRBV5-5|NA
CASGPQGTEAFF
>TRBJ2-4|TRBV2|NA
CASTLRGTKEGIQYF
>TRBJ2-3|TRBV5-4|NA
CASSLRGGLLDTQYF
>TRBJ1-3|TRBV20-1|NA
CSALDSGGNTIYF
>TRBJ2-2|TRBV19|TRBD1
CASSRRTGSSTGELFF
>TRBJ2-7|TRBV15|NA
CATSRDGLAREQYF
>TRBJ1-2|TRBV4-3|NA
CASSQDLGSGYTF
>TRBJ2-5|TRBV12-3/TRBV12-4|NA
CASSGVSRETQYF
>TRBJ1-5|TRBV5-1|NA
CASSLDWGAGQPQHF
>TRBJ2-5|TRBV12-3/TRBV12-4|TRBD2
CASRRGDLQETQYF
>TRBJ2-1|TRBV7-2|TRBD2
CASSQLSGGRSNEQFF
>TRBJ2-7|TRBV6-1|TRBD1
CASSRDRGGSYEQYF
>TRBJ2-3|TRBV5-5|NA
CASSPAGDTQYF
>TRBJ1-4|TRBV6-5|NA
CASSYSAGREKLFF
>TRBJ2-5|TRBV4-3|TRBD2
CASSQDGTSGQETQYF
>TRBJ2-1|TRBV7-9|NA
CASSSPGRSIDEQFF
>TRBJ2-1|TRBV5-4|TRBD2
CASTRVGGSRYNEQFF
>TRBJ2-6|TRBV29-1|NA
CSVGEGAGANVLTF
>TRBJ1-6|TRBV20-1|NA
CSPGPTYNSPLHF
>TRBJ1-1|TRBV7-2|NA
CASSLQRTHTEAFF
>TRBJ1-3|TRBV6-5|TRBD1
CASSYGQGPGNTIYF
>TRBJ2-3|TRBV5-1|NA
CASSLSRGAIDTQYF
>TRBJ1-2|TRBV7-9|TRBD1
CASSLAWTGDYGYTF
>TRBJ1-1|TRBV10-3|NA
CAISVRVGDTEAFF
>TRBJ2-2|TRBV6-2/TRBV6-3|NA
CASKGQNTGELFF